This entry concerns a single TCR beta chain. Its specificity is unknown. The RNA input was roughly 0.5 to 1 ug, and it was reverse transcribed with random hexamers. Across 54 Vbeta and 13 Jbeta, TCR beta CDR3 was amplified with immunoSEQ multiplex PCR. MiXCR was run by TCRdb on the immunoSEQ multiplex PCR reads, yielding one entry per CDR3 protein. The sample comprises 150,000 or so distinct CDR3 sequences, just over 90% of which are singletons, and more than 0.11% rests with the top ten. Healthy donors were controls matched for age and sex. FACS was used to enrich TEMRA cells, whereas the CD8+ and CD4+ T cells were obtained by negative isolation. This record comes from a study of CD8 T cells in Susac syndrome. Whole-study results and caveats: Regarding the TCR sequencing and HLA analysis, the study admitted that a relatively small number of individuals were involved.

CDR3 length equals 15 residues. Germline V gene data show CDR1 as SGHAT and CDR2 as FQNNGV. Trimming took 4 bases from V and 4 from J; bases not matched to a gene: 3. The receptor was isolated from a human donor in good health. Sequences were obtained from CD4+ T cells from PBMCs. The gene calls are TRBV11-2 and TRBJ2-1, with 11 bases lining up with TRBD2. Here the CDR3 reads CASSSGTSGYNEQFF. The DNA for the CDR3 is TGTGCCAGCAGCTCCGGGACTAGCGGATACAATGAGCAGTTCTTC.